A single sample is the source of the 31 T cell receptor beta chains below, sequenced in a study of blood T cell repertoires in COVID-19. Sequencing was performed with immunoSEQ multiplex PCR; in TCRdb, only in-frame clones are kept and a portion is missing. The table has almost 400,000 clones, 88% seen once. The sample taken for sequencing was PBMCs or T cells enriched from blood (not recorded which). The receptors originated from a woman in her thirties with acute COVID-19.

The chain has TRBV7-9 and TRBJ1-1; no firm D call. CDR3 length equals 12 residues. CDR1 is SEHNR and CDR2 is FQNEAQ in the germline V gene (reference sequence). Trimming removed 5 bases from V and 1 base from J, with 5 bases in between. CDR3 loop: CASSEANTEAFF. The DNA of the CDR3 is TGTGCCAGCAGCGAGGCGAACACTGAAGCTTTCTTT.

V usage is TRBV15 and J usage is TRBJ1-3; D unresolved. The CDR3 sequence is 14 residues long. Germline V CDR1 and CDR2: LNHNV, YYDKDF (reference sequence). V was clipped by 1 base and J by 4 bases, with 8 bases between them. The CDR3: CATSRGLRGNTIYF. DNA of the CDR3: TGTGCCACCAGCAGAGGACTAAGAGGAAACACCATATATTTT.

Comment on this clone: Germline is not matched at one junction end, which may reflect a read error. The CDR3 DNA is TGTGCCAGCCGTTTAAGACCGGGACTAGCGGGAACCGGGGAGCTGTTTTTT. Protein product: CASRLRPGLAGTGELFF. The genes are TRBV27 and TRBJ2-2; 13 bases are a match to TRBD2. This CDR3 is built from 17 residues. CDR1 is MNHEY, CDR2 SMNVEV, per germline (reference sequence).

The chain has TRBV6-5 and TRBJ1-5, with TRBD1 identical over 7 bases. This CDR3 has 12 residues. The V and J ends lost 5 bases and 7 bases, in that order; junction bases with no gene match: 2. The V gene's germline CDR1 is MNHEY and CDR2 SVGAGI. CDR3 bases: TGTGCCAGCAGTACAGGGGTCCAGCCCCAGCATTTT. This gives the protein CASSTGVQPQHF.

The rearrangement links TRBV5-1 to TRBJ2-2, with D possibly matching TRBD1 (7 bases). Deletions cut 4 bases from V and 0 bases from J, with 16 bases between. From germline, CDR1 is SGHRS and CDR2 YFSETQ. The length of the CDR3 is 17 residues. CDR3 sequence: CASSPAQGGTNTGELFF. The CDR3 DNA reads as TGCGCCAGCAGCCCCGCGCAGGGGGGTACGAACACCGGGGAGCTGTTTTTT.

The chain links TRBV2 to TRBJ1-4, with 7 bases aligning to TRBD1. Germline assignment: CDR1 SNHLY and CDR2 FYNNEI. The V segment lost 0 bases and the J segment 6 bases; nucleotides outside the gene matches: 4. The CDR3 length is 15 residues. Here the CDR3 reads CASSEAGRGDEKLFF. DNA of the CDR3: TGTGCCAGCAGTGAAGCTGGCAGGGGGGATGAAAAACTGTTTTTT.

CDR3 nucleotide sequence: TGTGCCAGCAGCTTAGGTGGCAGGGGTAACAATGAGCAGTTCTTC. This translates into CASSLGGRGNNEQFF. This chain joins TRBV7-3 and TRBJ2-1; D might be TRBD1 (6 bases). The CDR3 spans 15 residues. V dropped 2 bases and J dropped 5 bases, with 13 bases sitting between them. Germline V lookup: CDR1 SGHTA, CDR2 FQGTGA.

V and J are TRBV7-3 and TRBJ2-7; TRBD2 matches at 7 bases. After removal of 5 bases from V and 0 bases from J, the junction contained 7 bases not matched to a gene. The CDR3 has 15 amino acids. Germline assignment: CDR1 SGHTA and CDR2 FQGTGA. CDR3 bases: TGTGCCAGCAGCCTAGGCGGGACTAACTCCTACGAGCAGTACTTC. It encodes CASSLGGTNSYEQYF.

DNA for the CDR3: TGTGCCAGCAGTGTAGGGACAGTACTTTCCTACGAGCAGTACTTC. It yields the protein CASSVGTVLSYEQYF. The gene calls are TRBV2 and TRBJ2-7; the match to TRBD1 covers 7 bases. V lost 4 bases, J lost 1 base, and 7 bases stayed unmatched. The CDR3 length is 15 residues. Germline V lookup: CDR1 SNHLY, CDR2 FYNNEI.

The V call is TRBV24-1, the J call TRBJ1-1; 8 nucleotides line up with TRBD1. J gave up 4 bases and V 9 bases, and 6 bases lay outside the gene matches. Germline values: CDR1 KGHDR, CDR2 SFDVKD. The CDR3 contains 13 residues. CDR3 coding DNA: TGTGCCACCCGTTCAGGGGGCTTCACTGAAGCTTTCTTT. This encodes CATRSGGFTEAFF.

The V call is TRBV11-2, the J call TRBJ2-1, with 9 bases lining up with TRBD2. Trimming took 5 bases from V and 4 from J; bases not matched to a gene: 9. Germline CDR1 and CDR2: SGHAT and FQNNGV. The CDR3 length is 16 residues. The CDR3 nucleotides are TGTGCCAGCAGCCCCGGTGTTAGCGGGGGATACAATGAGCAGTTCTTC. As protein: CASSPGVSGGYNEQFF.

J is TRBJ2-1 and V is TRBV19; 9 bases fit TRBD1. Looked up from germline, CDR1 is LNHDA and CDR2 is SQIVND (reference sequence). The CDR3 spans 14 residues. V lost 4 bases, J lost 4 bases, and 2 bases stayed unmatched. CDR3 in DNA: TGTGCCAGTAGTAAGGACAGGGGATACAATGAGCAGTTCTTC. Amino acids: CASSKDRGYNEQFF.

V gene TRBV2 combines with J gene TRBJ2-2, with D possibly TRBD2 on 6 matching bases. This CDR3 has 14 amino acids. Germline V gene sequence: CDR1 SNHLY, CDR2 FYNNEI. The germline V and J ends were trimmed by 7 bases and 6 bases, with 15 bases remaining between them. CDR3 region: CASNLASSSGELFF. CDR3 coding DNA: TGTGCCAGCAATCTAGCGTCCTCCTCCGGGGAGCTGTTTTTT.

This clone showed up just once. CDR3 bases: TGCGCCAGCAGCCAAGAAGGTAGCGGGGGGGCCGGAGAGCAGTTCTTC. It encodes CASSQEGSGGAGEQFF. V usage is TRBV4-1 and J usage is TRBJ2-1; 11 nucleotides agree with TRBD2. V shed 0 bases, J shed 10 bases, and the junction held 8 bases outside the gene matches. Germline loops: CDR1 MGHRA, CDR2 YSYEKL. The CDR3 extends over 16 amino acids.

This chain joins TRBV5-5 and TRBJ1-4; the D gene is possibly TRBD1 (6 bases). The CDR3 has 13 residues. Trimming removed 6 bases at V and 5 bases at J, with 11 bases between. Germline CDR1 is SGHKS and CDR2 is YYEKEE (reference sequence). The CDR3 region is CASNGTPNEKLFF. CDR3 in DNA: TGTGCCAGCAACGGGACACCCAATGAAAAACTGTTTTTT.

The CDR3 here is CASSEVGGQGHSGNTIYF. The CDR3 DNA reads as TGTGCCAGCAGTGAAGTAGGGGGACAGGGCCACTCTGGAAACACCATATATTTT. The gene calls are TRBV2 and TRBJ1-3; 9 bases line up with TRBD1. The CDR3 sequence is 18 residues long. The V gene end was trimmed by 1 base and the J gene end by 0 bases; junction bases not matched to a gene: 7. CDR1 and CDR2 (germline): SNHLY, FYNNEI.

This clone was seen only once. The chain employs TRBV20-1 and TRBJ1-5; D uncertain. Germline V gene lookup returns CDR1 DFQATT and CDR2 SNEGSKA (reference sequence). The V and J ends lost 3 bases and 2 bases respectively, with 5 bases between them. The CDR3 is 12 residues long. The CDR3 DNA sequence: TGCAGTGCTAGTCAGGGCAATCAGCCCCAGCATTTT. It specifies CSASQGNQPQHF.

The V gene is TRBV6-5, the J gene TRBJ2-2, with 7 positions matching TRBD2. Germline V gives CDR1 MNHEY, CDR2 SVGAGI. J was trimmed by 3 bases and V by 3 bases; bases with no gene match: 4. This CDR3 is 15 amino acids long. CDR3 DNA sequence: TGTGCCAGCAGTTATGAGGGGAGGGACACCGGGGAGCTGTTTTTT. Protein product: CASSYEGRDTGELFF.

This clone has just a few counts. The chain recombines TRBV6-4 with TRBJ2-7, with TRBD2 identical over 7 bases. The CDR3 loop spans 15 amino acids. Unmatched junction bases numbered 11, after V lost 6 bases and J lost 3 bases. CDR1 and CDR2 from the germline V gene are MRHNA and SNTAGT. This CDR3 is CASRGGRQRGYEQYF. The CDR3 coding sequence is TGTGCCAGCAGGGGGGGACGCCAGCGGGGCTACGAGCAGTACTTC.

V and J are TRBV2 and TRBJ1-2, with D perhaps TRBD1 (6 bases). Per germline, CDR1 SNHLY and CDR2 FYNNEI. The CDR3 spans 14 residues. Trimming stripped 8 bases from V and 4 bases from J, with 17 bases between. Here the CDR3 DNA reads TGTGCCAGCGCCCGGGACACCGGAAGCTATGGCTACACCTTC. It is translated as CASARDTGSYGYTF.

J is TRBJ2-1 and V is TRBV18; D remains unclear. The ends were cut back, 3 bases at V and 7 bases at J, with 10 bases in the middle. The CDR3 loop spans 13 amino acids. The germline CDR1 and CDR2 sequences are KGHSH and LQKENI. Written as DNA, the CDR3 is TGTGCCAGCTCACCTAACATCGGGAATGAGCAGTTCTTC. This sequence encodes CASSPNIGNEQFF.

This chain uses TRBV11-2 with TRBJ2-7; TRBD2 is a possible D gene (6 bases). Between the trimmed V and J ends, which lost 1 base and 2 bases, there was a span of 18 bases. The CDR3 extends over 17 amino acids. Germline CDR1 is SGHAT and CDR2 is FQNNGV. DNA of the CDR3: TGTGCCAGCAGCTTAGGAAATAGACCCGGAGGGCCCTACGAGCAGTACTTC. Protein: CASSLGNRPGGPYEQYF.

The chain carries TRBV5-1 and TRBJ2-6, with 7 bases fitting TRBD1. The CDR3 is made up of 16 amino acids. The germline gives CDR1 SGHRS, CDR2 YFSETQ. The junction had 6 bases not matched to a gene; V was cut back by 2 bases and J by 4 bases. The CDR3: CASSFLQGKGANVLTF. CDR3 bases: TGCGCCAGCAGCTTTTTACAGGGGAAAGGGGCCAACGTCCTGACTTTC.

V gene TRBV28 combines with J gene TRBJ1-1, with a tentative D call TRBD1 (6 bases). V shed 5 bases and J shed 2 bases, with 15 bases lying between them. Germline assignment: CDR1 MDHEN and CDR2 SYDVKM. CDR3 length equals 15 residues. DNA of the CDR3: TGTGCCAGCAGTGAATCTCGGGGGGCCAACACTGAAGCTTTCTTT. This gives the protein CASSESRGANTEAFF.

About this clone itself: In the same sample, other DNA sequences code for this CDR3. The CDR3 coding sequence is TGTGCCAGCAGCCCCCGGACAGGGCCGAACACTGAAGCTTTCTTT. It specifies CASSPRTGPNTEAFF. The rearrangement joins TRBV7-9 to TRBJ1-1; 8 bases align to TRBD1. CDR3 length equals 15 residues. The germline V gene encodes CDR1 SEHNR and CDR2 FQNEAQ (reference sequence). V lost 5 bases and J lost 1; bases outside the gene matches: 6.

The chain links TRBV5-5 to TRBJ2-4, with D possibly being TRBD1 (6 bases). V was pared by 3 bases and J by 5 bases, with 12 bases between. Germline V gives CDR1 SGHKS, CDR2 YYEKEE (reference sequence). The CDR3 runs to 14 residues. The CDR3 bases are TGTGCCAGCAGCTCAGGTTGGGGGCAAAACATTCAGTACTTC. Translating gives CASSSGWGQNIQYF.

This clone showed up just once. V is TRBV27 and J is TRBJ1-1; 9 bases agree with TRBD1. Looked up from germline, CDR1 is MNHEY and CDR2 is SMNVEV (reference sequence). The length of the CDR3 is 16 residues. V gave up 8 bases and J gave up 4 bases; unmatched junction bases: 14. CDR3 loop: CASVNTGGDRSTEAFF. CDR3 in DNA: TGTGCCAGCGTTAATACAGGGGGCGATCGTAGCACTGAAGCTTTCTTT.

This chain connects TRBV4-3 to TRBJ1-5; tentatively, D is TRBD1 (6 bases). The germline CDR1 and CDR2 sequences are LGHNA and YSLEER. Trimming removed 1 base from V and 5 bases from J, with 9 bases in between. The CDR3 has 14 residues. The CDR3 loop reads CASSQAGVDQPQHF. CDR3 nucleotides: TGCGCCAGCAGCCAAGCAGGGGTTGATCAGCCCCAGCATTTT.

J is TRBJ1-1 and V is TRBV5-1; 9 bases line up with TRBD1. Looked up from germline, CDR1 is SGHRS and CDR2 is YFSETQ. The J segment lost 5 bases and the V segment lost 4 bases, leaving 9 bases of the junction unmatched. This CDR3 is 15 amino acids long. The CDR3 DNA follows: TGCGCCAGCAGCCCCACGACAGGGGGATCAACTGAAGCTTTCTTT. Translated, it gives CASSPTTGGSTEAFF.

V is TRBV7-3 and J is TRBJ1-2; perhaps TRBD1 as D (5 bases). This CDR3 has 13 amino acids. Germline assignment: CDR1 SGHTA and CDR2 FQGTGA. V was shortened by 1 base and J by 9 bases, with 12 bases between the two germline ends. The CDR3, as DNA: TGTGCCAGCAGCTTAAAAGGGGCTGGGAGCTACACCTTC. Its protein is CASSLKGAGSYTF.

The CDR3 spells CASSQVRGEKLFF. The CDR3 coding sequence is TGTGCCAGCAGCCAAGTTAGAGGGGAAAAACTGTTTTTT. This chain connects TRBV3-1 (or the pseudogene TRBV3-2) to TRBJ1-4, with D unclear. The CDR3 totals 13 residues. The V gene lost 1 base and the J gene lost 8 bases, with 8 bases spanning the gap. Germline values: CDR1 LGHDT, CDR2 YNNKEL (reference sequence).